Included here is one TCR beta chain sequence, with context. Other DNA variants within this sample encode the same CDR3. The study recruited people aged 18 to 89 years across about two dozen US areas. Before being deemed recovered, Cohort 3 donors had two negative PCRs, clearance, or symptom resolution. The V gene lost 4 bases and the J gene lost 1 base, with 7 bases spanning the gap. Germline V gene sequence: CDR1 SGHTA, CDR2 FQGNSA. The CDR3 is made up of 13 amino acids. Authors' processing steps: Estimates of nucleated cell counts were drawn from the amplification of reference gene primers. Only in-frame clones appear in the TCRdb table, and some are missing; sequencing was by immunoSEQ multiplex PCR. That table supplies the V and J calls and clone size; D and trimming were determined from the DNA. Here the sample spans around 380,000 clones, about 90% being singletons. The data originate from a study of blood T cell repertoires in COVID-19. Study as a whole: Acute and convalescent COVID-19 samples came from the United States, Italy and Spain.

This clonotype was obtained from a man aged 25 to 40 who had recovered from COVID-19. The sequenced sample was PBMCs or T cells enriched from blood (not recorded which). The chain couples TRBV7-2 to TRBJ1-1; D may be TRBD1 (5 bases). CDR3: CASSSGQNTEAFF. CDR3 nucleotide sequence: TGTGCCAGCAGCTCAGGACAGAACACTGAAGCTTTCTTT.